This T cell receptor beta chain was identified during a study of CD8 T cells in ankylosing spondylitis. Germline CDR1 is DFQATT and CDR2 is SNEGSKA (reference sequence). Trimming pared 5 bases from V and 8 bases from J, leaving 10 bases between. The CDR3 spans 11 residues. Preparation of TCR beta libraries was done by quantitative 5'-RACE with molecular barcodes. TCRdb itself ran the 5' RACE reads through MiXCR, one entry per CDR3 protein. The repertoire consists of around 390,000 distinct CDR3 sequences, with approximately 20% occurring once and the leading ten covering about a sixth. In the case of this clonotype: The antigen is not known.

Study results and caveats: Typical of ankylosing spondylitis blood, it appeared, was a TCR beta motif of about eight highly homologous variants. Significant enrichment of disease-linked clones was reported in matched ankylosing spondylitis synovial fluid. CD8+ cells made up the disease-linked clones, which were relatively rare in peripheral blood.

The receptor comes from a male donor with ankylosing spondylitis. The chain combines TRBV20-1 with TRBJ2-1; D unresolved. Specimen: blood, either unsorted or a sorted T cell fraction (not recorded which). DNA for the CDR3: TGCAGTGCTCCGAGTGGCGATGAGCAGTTCTTC. It encodes CSAPSGDEQFF.